One sample yielded the 4 T cell receptor beta chains listed below, sequenced in a study of cytomegalovirus exposure and HLA in healthy donors. Vbeta (60) and Jbeta (13) primers were used in the PCR. TCRdb's copy holds only in-frame clones and misses some; the assay was immunoSEQ multiplex PCR. Of under 200,000 clones listed, more than 9.5% are singletons. What was sequenced was PBMCs. The receptors here all came from a man aged 45-65 years in good health and CMV-seropositive.

The V call is TRBV7-9, the J call TRBJ2-7, with 9 bases matching TRBD1. V was clipped by 0 bases and J by 3 bases; unmatched bases: 6. The CDR3 runs 16 residues. Germline V gives CDR1 SEHNR, CDR2 FQNEAQ (reference sequence). The CDR3 bases are TGTGCCAGCAGCTTAGCGAGAGGGACAGGGAGCTACGAGCAGTACTTC. Translated: CASSLARGTGSYEQYF.

A few counts support this clone. V usage is TRBV6-1 and J usage is TRBJ1-2; a possible D gene is TRBD1 (6 bases). Germline-derived CDR1 and CDR2 are MNHNS and SASEGT. V lost 1 base and J lost 1, with 10 bases in between. This CDR3 is built from 15 residues. The CDR3 sequence is CASSEDGRGNYGYTF. DNA for the CDR3: TGTGCCAGCAGTGAAGACGGCAGGGGTAACTATGGCTACACCTTC.

The chain has TRBV5-4 and TRBJ1-2, with D unresolved. Looked up from germline, CDR1 is SGHNT and CDR2 is YYREEE (reference sequence). This CDR3 is built from 14 residues. V shed 4 bases and J shed 0 bases, with 10 bases lying between them. The CDR3, as DNA: TGTGCCAGCAGCGTGGACGGAGCTAACTATGGCTACACCTTC. It codes for CASSVDGANYGYTF.

The CDR3 sequence is CASSSGGMIDQPQHF. CDR3 DNA: TGCGCCAGCAGCTCCGGGGGAATGATAGATCAGCCCCAGCATTTT. The gene calls are TRBV5-1 and TRBJ1-5; weak D call: TRBD1 (5 bases). The V end was cut by 3 bases, the J end by 5 bases, with 15 bases between. The CDR3 has 15 amino acids. Per germline, CDR1 SGHRS and CDR2 YFSETQ.